The source of this T cell receptor (beta chain) is a study of persistence of HIV-infected CD4 T cells. The study, taken as a whole, reports: TCR oligoclonality correlated with proviral oligoclonality in the same sorted populations.

This was the immunoSEQ version 4 assay in survey mode. Clones were read by immunoSEQ multiplex PCR, and TCRdb kept only the in-frame ones, dropping some. The data hold around 30,000 clones, with 82% observed a single time. Germline V lookup: CDR1 SGHTA, CDR2 FQGNSA. The CDR3 length is 16 residues. J gave up 4 bases and V 5 bases, and 12 bases lay outside the gene matches. Comment on this clone: Its target is not known.

The stimulus was an HIV-1 Gag 15-mer peptide pool, around 1.1 ug/peptide/mL. CD40L/CD69 double-negative CD45RO-high memory CD4+ T cells were collected. The receptor's source is an adult woman with HIV who was CMV-seropositive. The gene calls are TRBV7-2 and TRBJ2-7; TRBD2 matches 9 bases. This specimen was CD4+ T cells sorted from PBMCs after roughly 19-hour stimulation, taken from a patient who received antiretroviral therapy. This CDR3 reads CASSPPLGLAQYEQYF. The DNA for the CDR3 is TGTGCCAGCAGCCCCCCGCTGGGACTAGCTCAGTACGAGCAGTACTTC.